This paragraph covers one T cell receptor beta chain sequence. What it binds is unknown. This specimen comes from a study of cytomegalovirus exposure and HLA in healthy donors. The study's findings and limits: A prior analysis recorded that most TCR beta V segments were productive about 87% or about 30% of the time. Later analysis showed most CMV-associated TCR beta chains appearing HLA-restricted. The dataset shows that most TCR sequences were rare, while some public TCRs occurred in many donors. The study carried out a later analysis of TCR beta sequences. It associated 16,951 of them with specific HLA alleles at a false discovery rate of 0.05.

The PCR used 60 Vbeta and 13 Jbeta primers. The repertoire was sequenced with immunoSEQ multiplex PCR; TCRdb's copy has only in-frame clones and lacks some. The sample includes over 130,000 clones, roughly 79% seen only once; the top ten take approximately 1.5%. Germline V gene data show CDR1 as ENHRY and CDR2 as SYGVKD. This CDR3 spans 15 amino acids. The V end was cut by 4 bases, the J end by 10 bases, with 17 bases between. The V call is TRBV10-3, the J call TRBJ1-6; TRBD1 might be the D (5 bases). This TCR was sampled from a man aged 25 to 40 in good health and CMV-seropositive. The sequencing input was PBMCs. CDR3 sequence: CAISAKQDVGSPLHF. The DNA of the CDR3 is TGTGCCATCAGTGCCAAACAGGACGTGGGGTCACCCCTCCACTTT.